The T cell receptor beta chain described here comes from a study of PD-1 blockade in classical Hodgkin lymphoma. Study details: Patients had nivolumab dosed at 3 mg/kg, delivered intravenously every 2 weeks.

The CDR3 loop spans 13 amino acids. The germline V gene encodes CDR1 KGHSH and CDR2 LQKENI. V was cut by 2 bases and J by 2 bases, with 7 bases left in between. The protocol was immunoSEQ multiplex PCR, while the TCRdb copy is restricted to in-frame clones and leaves out a portion. Of roughly 92,000 clones in the sample, 92% are singletons; the top ten hold less than 3.5%. All patients experienced relapse after autologous stem cell transplantation, and brentuximab vedotin exposure was variable. The clonotype comes from a human donor with classical Hodgkin lymphoma. Sequenced material: peripheral blood mononuclear cells (PBMCs), taken at baseline. V and J are TRBV18 and TRBJ2-7; D perhaps matches TRBD1 (6 bases). The DNA for the CDR3 is TGTGCCAGCTCACCAGGGGGCACCTACGAGCAGTACTTC. Its translation is CASSPGGTYEQYF.